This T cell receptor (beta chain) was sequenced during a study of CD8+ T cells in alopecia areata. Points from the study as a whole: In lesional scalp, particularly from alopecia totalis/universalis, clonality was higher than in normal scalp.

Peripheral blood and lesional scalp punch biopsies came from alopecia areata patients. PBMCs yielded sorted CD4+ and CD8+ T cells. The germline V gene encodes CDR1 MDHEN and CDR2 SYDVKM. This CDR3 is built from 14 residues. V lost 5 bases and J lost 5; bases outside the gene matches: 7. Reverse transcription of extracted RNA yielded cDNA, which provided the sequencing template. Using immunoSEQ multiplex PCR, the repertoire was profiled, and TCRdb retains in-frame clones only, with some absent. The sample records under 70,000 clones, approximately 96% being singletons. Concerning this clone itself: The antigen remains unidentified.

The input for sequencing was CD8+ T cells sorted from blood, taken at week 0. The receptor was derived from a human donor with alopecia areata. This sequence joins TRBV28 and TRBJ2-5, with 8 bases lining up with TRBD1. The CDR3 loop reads CASSKQGGSETQYF. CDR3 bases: TGTGCCAGCAGTAAACAGGGGGGCAGTGAGACCCAGTACTTC.